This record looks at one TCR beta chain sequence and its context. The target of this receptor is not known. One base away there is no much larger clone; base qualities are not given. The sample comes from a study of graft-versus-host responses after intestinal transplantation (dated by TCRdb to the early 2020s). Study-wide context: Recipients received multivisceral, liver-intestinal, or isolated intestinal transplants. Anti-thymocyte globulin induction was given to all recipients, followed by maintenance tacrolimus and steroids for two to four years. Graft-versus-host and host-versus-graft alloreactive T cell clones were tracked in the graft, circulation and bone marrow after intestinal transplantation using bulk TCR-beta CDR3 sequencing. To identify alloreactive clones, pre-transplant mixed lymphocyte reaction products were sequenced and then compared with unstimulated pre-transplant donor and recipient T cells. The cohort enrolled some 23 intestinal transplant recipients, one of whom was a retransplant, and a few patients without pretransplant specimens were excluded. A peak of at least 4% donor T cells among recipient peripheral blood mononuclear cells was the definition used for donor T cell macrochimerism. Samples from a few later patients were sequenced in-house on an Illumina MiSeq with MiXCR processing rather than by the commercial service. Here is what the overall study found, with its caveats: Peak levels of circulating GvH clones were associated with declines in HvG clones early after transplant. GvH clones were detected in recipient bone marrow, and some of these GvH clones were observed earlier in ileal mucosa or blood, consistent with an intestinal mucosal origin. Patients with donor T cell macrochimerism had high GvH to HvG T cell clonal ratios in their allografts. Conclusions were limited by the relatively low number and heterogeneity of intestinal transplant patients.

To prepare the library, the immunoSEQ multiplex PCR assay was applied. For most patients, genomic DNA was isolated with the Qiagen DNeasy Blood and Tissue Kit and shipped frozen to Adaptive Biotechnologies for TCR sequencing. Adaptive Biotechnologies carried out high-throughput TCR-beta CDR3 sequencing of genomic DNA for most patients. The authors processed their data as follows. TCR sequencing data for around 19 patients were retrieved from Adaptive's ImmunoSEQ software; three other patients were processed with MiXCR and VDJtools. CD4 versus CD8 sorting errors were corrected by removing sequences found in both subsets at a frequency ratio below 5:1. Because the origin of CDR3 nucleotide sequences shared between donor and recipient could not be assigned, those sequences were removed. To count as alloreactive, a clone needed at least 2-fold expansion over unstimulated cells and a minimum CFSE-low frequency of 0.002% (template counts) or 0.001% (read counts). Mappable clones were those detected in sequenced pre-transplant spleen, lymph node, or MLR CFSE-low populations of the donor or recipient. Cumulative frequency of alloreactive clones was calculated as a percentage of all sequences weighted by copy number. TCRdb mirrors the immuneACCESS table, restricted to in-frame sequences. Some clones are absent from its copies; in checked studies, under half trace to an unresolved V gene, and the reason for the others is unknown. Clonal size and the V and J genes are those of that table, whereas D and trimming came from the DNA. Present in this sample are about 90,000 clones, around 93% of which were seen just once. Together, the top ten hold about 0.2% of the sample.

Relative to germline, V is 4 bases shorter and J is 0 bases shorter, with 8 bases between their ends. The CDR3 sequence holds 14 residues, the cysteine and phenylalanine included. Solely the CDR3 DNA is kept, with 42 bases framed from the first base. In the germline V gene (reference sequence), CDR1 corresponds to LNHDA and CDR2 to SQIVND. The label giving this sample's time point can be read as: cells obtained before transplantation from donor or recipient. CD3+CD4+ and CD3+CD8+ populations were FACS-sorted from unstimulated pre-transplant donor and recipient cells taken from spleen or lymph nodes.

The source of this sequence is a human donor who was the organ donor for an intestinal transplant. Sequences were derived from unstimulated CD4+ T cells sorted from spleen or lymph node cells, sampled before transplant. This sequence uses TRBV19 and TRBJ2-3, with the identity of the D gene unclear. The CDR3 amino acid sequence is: CASSNARSTDTQYF. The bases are TGTGCCAGTAGTAATGCCAGAAGCACAGATACGCAGTATTTT. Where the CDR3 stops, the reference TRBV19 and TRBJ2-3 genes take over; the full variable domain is DGGITQSPKYLFRKEGQNVTLSCEQNLNHDAMYWYRQDPGQGLRLIYYSQIVNDFQKGDIAEGYSVSREKKESFPLTVTSAQKNPTAFYLCASSNARSTDTQYFGPGTRLTVL.